This T cell receptor (beta chain) was captured in a study of blood T cell repertoires in COVID-19. Study context: Specimens from acute and convalescent COVID-19 originated in the United States, Italy and Spain.

Profiled with immunoSEQ multiplex PCR; TCRdb holds only in-frame clones, not every one. Seen here are fewer than 300,000 clones, under 90% observed once, and the top ten hold roughly 3.1%. Germline-derived CDR1 and CDR2 are SGHKS and YYEKEE (reference sequence). V was cut by 4 bases and J by 3 bases, with 13 bases left in between. This CDR3 region has 14 residues. This clone was counted a single time. The receptor was derived from a woman aged 18-29 years with acute or convalescent COVID-19. V gene TRBV5-5 combines with J gene TRBJ1-1, with D perhaps matching TRBD1 (6 bases). The sequencing sample was made of peripheral blood. CDR3 sequence: CASSADSYYTEAFF. The CDR3, as DNA: TGTGCCAGCAGCGCGGACAGCTATTACACTGAAGCTTTCTTT.